This TCR beta chain originates from a study of cytomegalovirus exposure and HLA in healthy donors. Findings of the study overall: In the approximately 120 validation repertoires, a later analysis found that first-cohort TCR clusters tended to co-occur.

Separate from the 666-subject first cohort, the roughly 120-subject validation cohort was the one that the donors belonged to. Germline V gene data show CDR1 as KGHSH and CDR2 as LQKENI. Trimming cost V 3 bases and J 0 bases, with 9 bases left between them. The CDR3 is 14 amino acids. On this clone: Its specificity is not known.

TCRdb's table, derived via immunoSEQ multiplex PCR, lists solely in-frame clones and lacks some. This table holds fewer than 140,000 clones, around 90% found once. This TCR derives from a young woman in good health and CMV-seropositive. The J gene is TRBJ2-7, the V gene TRBV18; tentative D call: TRBD1 (6 bases). The sequenced sample was PBMCs. This chain's CDR3 is CASSPSGVSYEQYF. In DNA, the CDR3 is TGTGCCAGCTCACCGTCAGGGGTCTCCTACGAGCAGTACTTC. Full variable domain (remainder filled in from reference TRBV18 and TRBJ2-7): NAGVMQNPRHLVRRRGQEARLRCSPMKGHSHVYWYRQLPEEGLKFMVYLQKENIIDESGMPKERFSAEFPKEGPSILRIQQVVRGDSAAYFCASSPSGVSYEQYFGPGTRLTVT.